These 5 T cell receptor beta chains were all obtained from the same sample, sequenced in a study of T cell changes during pregnancy in multiple sclerosis. Sequenced by immunoSEQ multiplex PCR; TCRdb stores in-frame clones only, minus some. The sample carries approximately 61,000 clones, 70% to 90% recorded once. Source: peripheral blood, taken in the first trimester of pregnancy. The receptors shown here come from a female donor with multiple sclerosis, enrolled in a pregnancy study.

For this clone: This CDR3 is also generated by other DNA sequences in the sample. V usage is TRBV11-3 and J usage is TRBJ2-1, with 7 bases lining up with TRBD2. The ends lost 6 bases at V and 2 bases at J; junction bases unmatched: 4. The CDR3 runs to 14 residues. Per the germline V gene, CDR1 is SGHNT and CDR2 is YENEEA. The CDR3 loop is CASSSGLAYNEQFF. The CDR3 bases are TGTGCCAGCAGTTCCGGACTAGCCTACAATGAGCAGTTCTTC.

This clone has just a few counts. Other DNA variants within this sample encode the same CDR3. The chain employs TRBV28 and TRBJ1-2, with D possibly TRBD1 on 6 matching bases. V gave up 1 base and J gave up 2 bases, with 8 bases separating them. This CDR3 comprises 14 residues. The germline gives CDR1 MDHEN, CDR2 SYDVKM. For the CDR3, the DNA is TGTGCCAGCAGTTTATTCCAGGGGAACTATGGCTACACCTTC. This sequence encodes CASSLFQGNYGYTF.

The chain combines TRBV7-9 with TRBJ1-2, with D hard to call. The CDR3 sequence is 12 residues long. V lost 5 bases and J 8 bases, leaving 12 bases between the germline ends. From germline, CDR1 is SEHNR and CDR2 FQNEAQ (reference sequence). The CDR3 region has the DNA TGTGCCAGCAGCCCACCAAAGAGAGGCTACACCTTC. Translating gives CASSPPKRGYTF.

The chain links TRBV27 to TRBJ2-7, with 10 bases fitting TRBD2. Germline V gives CDR1 MNHEY, CDR2 SMNVEV (reference sequence). The CDR3 covers 16 residues. V shed 8 bases, J shed 10 bases, and the junction held 20 bases outside the gene matches. CDR3 protein: CASLPTDGRLAGRQYF. CDR3 nucleotide sequence: TGTGCCAGCCTACCCACTGACGGTAGACTAGCGGGTCGTCAGTACTTC.

The chain couples TRBV9 to TRBJ1-1; D gene uncertain. V was cut by 2 bases and J by 1 base, with 6 bases left in between. This CDR3 region has 13 residues. From germline, CDR1 is SGDLS and CDR2 YYNGEE. CDR3: CASSVYGNTEAFF. The CDR3 DNA follows: TGTGCCAGCAGCGTGTACGGGAACACTGAAGCTTTCTTT.